The 3 T cell receptor beta chains below all came from one sample that was sequenced in a study of blood T cell repertoires in COVID-19. The protocol was immunoSEQ multiplex PCR, while the TCRdb copy is restricted to in-frame clones and leaves out a portion. The sample yields around 200,000 clones, about 86% seen once. Sequencing was done on a sample of peripheral blood. These TCRs come from a man aged 30 to 39 with active or convalescent COVID-19.

This chain joins TRBV9 and TRBJ2-2; D is undetermined. CDR3 size: 16 residues. V lost 0 bases to trimming and J lost 2 bases, with 11 bases between them. The germline V gene encodes CDR1 SGDLS and CDR2 YYNGEE. CDR3 loop: CASSVGRHQNTGELFF. In DNA form, the CDR3 reads TGTGCCAGCAGCGTAGGCAGGCACCAAAACACCGGGGAGCTGTTTTTT.

V usage is TRBV7-6 and J usage is TRBJ2-1; TRBD2 aligns across 10 bases. The germline V gene has CDR1 SGHVS and CDR2 FNYEAQ. Germline trimming cut 2 bases from V and 2 bases from J; bases unmatched to any gene: 0. The CDR3 covers 15 residues. Here the CDR3 reads CASSLTSGAYNEQFF. CDR3 sequence (DNA): TGTGCCAGCAGCTTAACTAGCGGGGCCTACAATGAGCAGTTCTTC.

The chain is built from TRBV6-5 and TRBJ1-5; no clear D gene. CDR3 length: 14 amino acids. V lost 6 bases to trimming and J lost 8 bases, with 17 bases between them. Germline lookup yields CDR1 MNHEY and CDR2 SVGAGI. CDR3 residues: CASRPGSGSEPQHF. The CDR3 DNA is TGTGCCAGCAGGCCCGGAAGCGGCTCGGAGCCCCAGCATTTT.